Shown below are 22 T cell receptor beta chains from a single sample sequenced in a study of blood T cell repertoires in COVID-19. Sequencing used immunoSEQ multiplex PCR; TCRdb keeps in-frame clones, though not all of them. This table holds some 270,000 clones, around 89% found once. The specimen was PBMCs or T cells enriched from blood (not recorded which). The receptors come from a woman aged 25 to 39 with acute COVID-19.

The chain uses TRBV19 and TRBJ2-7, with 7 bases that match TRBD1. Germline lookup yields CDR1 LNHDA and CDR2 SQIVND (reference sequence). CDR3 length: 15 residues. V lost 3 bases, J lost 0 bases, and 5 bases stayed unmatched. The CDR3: CASSIDRDPSYEQYF. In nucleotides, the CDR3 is TGTGCCAGTAGTATTGACAGGGACCCCTCCTACGAGCAGTACTTC.

CDR3 coding DNA: TGTGCCAGCAGCTTGACACTGAGCTCCTACGAGCAGTACTTC. Its translation: CASSLTLSSYEQYF. This chain links TRBV2 with TRBJ2-7; D unclear. The CDR3 is made up of 14 amino acids. Per germline, CDR1 SNHLY and CDR2 FYNNEI. Trimming shortened V by 6 bases and J by 0 bases, and 12 bases separated the two germline ends.

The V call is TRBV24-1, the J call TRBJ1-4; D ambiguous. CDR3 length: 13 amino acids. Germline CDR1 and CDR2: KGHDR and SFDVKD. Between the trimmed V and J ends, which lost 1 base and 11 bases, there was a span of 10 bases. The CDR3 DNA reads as TGTGCCACCAGTGATTTCCCCGGGTCGAAACTGTTTTTT. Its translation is CATSDFPGSKLFF.

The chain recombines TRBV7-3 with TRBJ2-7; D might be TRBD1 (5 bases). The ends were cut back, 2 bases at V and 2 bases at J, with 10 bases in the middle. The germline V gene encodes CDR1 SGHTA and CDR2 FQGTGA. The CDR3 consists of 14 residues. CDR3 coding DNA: TGTGCCAGCAGCTTATTTCCAGGGACCTACGAGCAGTACTTC. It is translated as CASSLFPGTYEQYF.

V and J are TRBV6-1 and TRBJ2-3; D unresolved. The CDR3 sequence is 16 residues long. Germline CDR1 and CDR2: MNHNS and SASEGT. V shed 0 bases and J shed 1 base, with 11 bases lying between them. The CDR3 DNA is TGTGCCAGCAGTGAAGCCTGGCAAATTGGCACAGATACGCAGTATTTT. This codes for CASSEAWQIGTDTQYF.

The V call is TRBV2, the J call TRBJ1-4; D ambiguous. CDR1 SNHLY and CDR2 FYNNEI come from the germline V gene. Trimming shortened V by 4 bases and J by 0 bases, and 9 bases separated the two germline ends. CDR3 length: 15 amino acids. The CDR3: CASSVRQATNEKLFF. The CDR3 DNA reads TGTGCCAGCAGTGTCCGGCAGGCAACTAATGAAAAACTGTTTTTT.

DNA for the CDR3: TGTGCCAGCAGTCTACAGGGGGCAACTAATGAAAAACTGTTTTTT. Its protein product is CASSLQGATNEKLFF. The gene calls are TRBV6-2 or TRBV6-3 and TRBJ1-4, with 8 bases aligning to TRBD1. With V trimmed by 5 bases and J by 0 bases, 2 bases remained unmatched. CDR1 MNHEY and CDR2 SVGEGT come from the germline V gene. This CDR3 spans 15 amino acids.

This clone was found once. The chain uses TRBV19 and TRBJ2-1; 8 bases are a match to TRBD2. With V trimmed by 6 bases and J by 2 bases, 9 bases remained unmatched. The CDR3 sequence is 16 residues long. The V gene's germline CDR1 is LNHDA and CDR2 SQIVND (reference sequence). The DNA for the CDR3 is TGTGCCAGTAGCCACACTAGCGGAGACCCCTACAATGAGCAGTTCTTC. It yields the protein CASSHTSGDPYNEQFF.

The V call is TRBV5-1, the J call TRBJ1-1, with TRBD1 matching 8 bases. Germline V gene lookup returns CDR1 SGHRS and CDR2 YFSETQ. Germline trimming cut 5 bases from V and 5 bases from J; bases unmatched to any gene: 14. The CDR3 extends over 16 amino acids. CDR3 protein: CASSIRPGTGGTEAFF. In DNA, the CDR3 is TGCGCCAGCAGTATTCGACCCGGGACAGGAGGAACTGAAGCTTTCTTT.

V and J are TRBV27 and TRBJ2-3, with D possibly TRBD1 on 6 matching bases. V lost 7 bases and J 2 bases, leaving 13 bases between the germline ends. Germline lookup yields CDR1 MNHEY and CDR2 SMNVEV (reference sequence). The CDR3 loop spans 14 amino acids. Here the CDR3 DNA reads TGTGCCAGCAATGGCAGGGGATACACAGATACGCAGTATTTT. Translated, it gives CASNGRGYTDTQYF.

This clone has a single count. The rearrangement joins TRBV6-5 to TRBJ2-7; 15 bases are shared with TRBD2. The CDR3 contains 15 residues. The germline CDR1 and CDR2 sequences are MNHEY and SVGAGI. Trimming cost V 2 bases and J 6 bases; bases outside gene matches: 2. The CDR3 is CASSYGLAGGLEQYF. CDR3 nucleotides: TGTGCCAGCAGTTACGGACTAGCGGGAGGGCTCGAGCAGTACTTC.

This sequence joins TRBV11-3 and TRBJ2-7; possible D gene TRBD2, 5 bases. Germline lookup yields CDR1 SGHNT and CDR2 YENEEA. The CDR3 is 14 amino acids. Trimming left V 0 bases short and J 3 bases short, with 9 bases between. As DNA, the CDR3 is TGTGCCAGCAGCTTAGATCAGGAGGTCTACGAGCAGTACTTC. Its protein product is CASSLDQEVYEQYF.

CDR3 sequence reads: CASSLFAAPTDTQYF. Written as DNA, the CDR3 is TGTGCCAGCAGCTTATTCGCGGCACCCACAGATACGCAGTATTTT. The V and J genes are TRBV7-3 and TRBJ2-3; D is unclear. V lost 2 bases and J 2 bases, leaving 11 bases between the germline ends. The CDR3 covers 15 residues. Germline-derived CDR1 and CDR2 are SGHTA and FQGTGA.

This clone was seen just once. The CDR3: CASSSGSGGGTGELFF. Here the CDR3 DNA reads TGTGCCAGCAGTTCCGGGAGTGGCGGTGGCACCGGGGAGCTGTTTTTT. V is TRBV27 and J is TRBJ2-2; D may be TRBD2 (6 bases). The V end was cut by 4 bases, the J end by 4 bases, with 16 bases between. The CDR3 runs to 16 residues. Germline V gene lookup returns CDR1 MNHEY and CDR2 SMNVEV (reference sequence).

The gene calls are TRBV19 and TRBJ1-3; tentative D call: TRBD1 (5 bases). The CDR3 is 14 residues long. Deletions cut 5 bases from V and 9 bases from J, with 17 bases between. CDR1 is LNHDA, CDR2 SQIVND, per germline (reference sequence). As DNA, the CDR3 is TGTGCCAGTAGTGAACGAGGAGGGGTTGTCACCATATATTTT. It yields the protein CASSERGGVVTIYF.

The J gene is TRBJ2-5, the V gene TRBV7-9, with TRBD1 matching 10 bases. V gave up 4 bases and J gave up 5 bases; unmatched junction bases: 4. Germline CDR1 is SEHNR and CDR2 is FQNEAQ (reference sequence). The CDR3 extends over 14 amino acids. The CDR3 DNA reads TGTGCCAGCAGCTCTCGGACAGGGGGGGAGACCCAGTACTTC. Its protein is CASSSRTGGETQYF.

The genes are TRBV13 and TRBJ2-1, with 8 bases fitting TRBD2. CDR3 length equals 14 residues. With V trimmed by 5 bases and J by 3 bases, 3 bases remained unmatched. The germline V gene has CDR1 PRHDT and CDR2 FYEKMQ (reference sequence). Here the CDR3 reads CASSISGNYNEQFF. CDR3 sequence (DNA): TGTGCCAGCAGCATTAGCGGGAACTACAATGAGCAGTTCTTC. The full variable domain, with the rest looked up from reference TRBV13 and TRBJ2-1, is AAGVIQSPRHLIKEKRETATLKCYPIPRHDTVYWYQQGPGQDPQFLISFYEKMQSDKGSIPDRFSAQQFSDYHSELNMSSLELGDSALYFCASSISGNYNEQFFGPGTRLTVL.

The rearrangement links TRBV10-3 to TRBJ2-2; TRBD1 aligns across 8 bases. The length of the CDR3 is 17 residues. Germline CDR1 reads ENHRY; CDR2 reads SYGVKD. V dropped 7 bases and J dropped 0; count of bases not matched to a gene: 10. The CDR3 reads CAINPTTGDSNTGELFF. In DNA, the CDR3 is TGTGCCATCAATCCAACGACAGGGGATTCGAACACCGGGGAGCTGTTTTTT.

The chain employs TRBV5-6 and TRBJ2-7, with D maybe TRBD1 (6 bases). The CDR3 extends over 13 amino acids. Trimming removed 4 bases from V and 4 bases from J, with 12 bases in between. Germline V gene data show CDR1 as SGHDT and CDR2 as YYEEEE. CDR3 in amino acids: CASSPQGSYEQYF. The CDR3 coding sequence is TGTGCCAGCAGCCCACAGGGAAGTTACGAGCAGTACTTC.

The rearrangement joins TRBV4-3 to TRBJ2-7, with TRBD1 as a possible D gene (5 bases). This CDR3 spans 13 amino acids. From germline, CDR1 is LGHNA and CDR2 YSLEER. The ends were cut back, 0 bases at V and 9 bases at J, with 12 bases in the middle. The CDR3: CASSQEKGAGQYF. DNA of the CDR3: TGCGCCAGCAGCCAAGAGAAAGGGGCCGGGCAGTACTTC.

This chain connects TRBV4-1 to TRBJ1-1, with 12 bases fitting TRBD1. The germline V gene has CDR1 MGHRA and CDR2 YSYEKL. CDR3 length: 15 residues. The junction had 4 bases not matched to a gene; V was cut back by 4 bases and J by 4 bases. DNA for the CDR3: TGCGCCAGCAGCCCGGGACAGGGGGCCAGCACTGAAGCTTTCTTT. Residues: CASSPGQGASTEAFF.

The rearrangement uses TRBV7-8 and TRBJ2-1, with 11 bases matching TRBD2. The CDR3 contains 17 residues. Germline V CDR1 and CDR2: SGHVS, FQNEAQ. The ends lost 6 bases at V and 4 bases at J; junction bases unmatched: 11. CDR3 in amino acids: CASSRKGLAGGYNEQFF. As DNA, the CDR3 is TGTGCCAGCAGTCGGAAGGGGCTAGCGGGAGGTTACAATGAGCAGTTCTTC. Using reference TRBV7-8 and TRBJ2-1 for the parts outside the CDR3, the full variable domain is GAGVSQSPRYKVAKRGQDVALRCDPISGHVSLFWYQQALGQGPEFLTYFQNEAQLDKSGLPSDRFFAERPEGSVSTLKIQRTQQEDSAVYLCASSRKGLAGGYNEQFFGPGTRLTVL.